The entry that follows covers one T cell receptor (beta chain) sequence. The data originate from a study of blood T cell repertoires in COVID-19. Study information: Nucleic acid was either cDNA or gDNA, and it came from T cells, B-cell-depleted T cells, or PBMCs.

Germline V gives CDR1 LNHDA, CDR2 SQIVND (reference sequence). This CDR3 is 15 amino acids long. Deletions cut 2 bases from V and 0 bases from J, with 11 bases between. How the authors handled the data: Amplification with reference gene primers provided the estimates of nucleated cell counts. Only in-frame clones appear in the TCRdb table, and some are missing; sequencing was by immunoSEQ multiplex PCR. The V and J calls and clone size were taken over from that table, and D and trimming were inferred from the DNA. Among 70,000 to 90,000 clones listed, about 89% were seen once. All enrollees were roughly 18 to 95 years old and from some 24 US areas.

Specimen: PBMCs or T cells enriched from blood (not recorded which). The rearrangement links TRBV19 to TRBJ2-7; D is perhaps TRBD1 (5 bases). This TCR was sampled from a woman aged 50 to 60 with acute COVID-19. DNA for the CDR3: TGTGCCAGTAGTATAAGTCGACAGAGCTCCTACGAGCAGTACTTC. It is translated as CASSISRQSSYEQYF.